A single sample is the source of the 27 T cell receptor beta chains below, sequenced in a study of blood T cell repertoires in COVID-19. The protocol was immunoSEQ multiplex PCR, while the TCRdb copy is restricted to in-frame clones and leaves out a portion. The data show about 400,000 clones, roughly 86% seen once. Sequences were obtained from peripheral blood. The receptors were gathered from a human donor in a cohort sampled during active COVID-19.

V is TRBV28 and J is TRBJ2-2; D is ambiguous. CDR1 and CDR2 (germline): MDHEN, SYDVKM. The ends were cut back, 7 bases at V and 1 base at J, with 25 bases in the middle. CDR3 length: 19 amino acids. CDR3 DNA: TGTGCCAGCAAGATCCTTTCTTCCTACGGCGGAATGAACACCGGGGAGCTGTTTTTT. Its translation: CASKILSSYGGMNTGELFF.

This clone is a singleton in its sample. The chain joins TRBV6-6 to TRBJ2-3; 9 positions agree with TRBD2. From germline, CDR1 is MNHNY and CDR2 SVGAGI (reference sequence). The trim removed 5 bases at V and 5 bases at J, leaving 14 bases unmatched. This CDR3 region has 17 residues. This chain's CDR3 is CASSPTYYSGGVDTQYF. The CDR3 coding sequence is TGTGCCAGCAGTCCTACTTATTATAGCGGGGGTGTAGATACGCAGTATTTT.

The chain uses TRBV24-1 and TRBJ2-3, with 9 bases identical to TRBD2. This CDR3 is built from 16 residues. Looked up from germline, CDR1 is KGHDR and CDR2 is SFDVKD. J was trimmed by 4 bases and V by 2 bases; bases with no gene match: 6. The CDR3 region is CATSDSRTSVSDTQYF. In DNA form, the CDR3 reads TGTGCCACCAGTGATTCTAGGACTAGCGTTTCAGATACGCAGTATTTT.

The rearrangement links TRBV15 to TRBJ1-3, with no clear D. CDR3 length equals 14 residues. CDR1 and CDR2 (germline): LNHNV, YYDKDF (reference sequence). V dropped 3 bases and J dropped 0 bases, with 6 bases sitting between them. CDR3 sequence reads: CATSSGHSGNTIYF. CDR3 DNA sequence: TGTGCCACCAGCAGTGGCCACTCTGGAAACACCATATATTTT.

This clone has a single count. The rearrangement links TRBV28 to TRBJ2-2, with D possibly matching TRBD1 (6 bases). V lost 6 bases to trimming and J lost 8 bases, with 22 bases between them. Germline lookup yields CDR1 MDHEN and CDR2 SYDVKM. The CDR3 is 16 amino acids. The CDR3 sequence is CASSQRGTLPKGELFF. In DNA form, the CDR3 reads TGTGCCAGCAGCCAACGTGGGACACTACCCAAGGGGGAGCTGTTTTTT.

The chain uses TRBV7-3 and TRBJ2-2, with 7 bases lining up with TRBD1. V shed 1 base, J shed 5 bases, and the junction held 10 bases outside the gene matches. The CDR3 consists of 17 residues. CDR1 and CDR2 (germline): SGHTA, FQGTGA. The CDR3: CASSLNRGGARTGELFF. DNA of the CDR3: TGTGCCAGCAGCTTAAATAGAGGGGGCGCGAGGACCGGGGAGCTGTTTTTT.

The chain is built from TRBV2 and TRBJ2-3; D is possibly TRBD1 (5 bases). CDR1 SNHLY and CDR2 FYNNEI come from the germline V gene. The CDR3 is made up of 14 amino acids. Deletions cut 3 bases from V and 2 bases from J, with 9 bases between. The CDR3 nucleotides read TGTGCCAGCAGTGACTCCAGGGACACAGATACGCAGTATTTT. Protein sequence: CASSDSRDTDTQYF.

The sample holds one count of this clone. Other DNA sequences from this sample encode an identical CDR3 as well. CDR3 region: CASTRTSGNTDTQYF. The CDR3 DNA reads as TGTGCCAGCACTAGGACTAGCGGGAACACAGATACGCAGTATTTT. The rearrangement links TRBV2 to TRBJ2-3; 12 bases agree with TRBD2. This CDR3 has 15 amino acids. After removal of 7 bases from V and 2 bases from J, the junction contained 4 bases not matched to a gene. Looked up from germline, CDR1 is SNHLY and CDR2 is FYNNEI.

This clone has just a few counts. The CDR3 coding sequence is TGTGCCAGCAGGAAGCTAGCGGAGGACAATGAGCAGTTCTTC. Protein: CASRKLAEDNEQFF. The genes are TRBV6-5 and TRBJ2-1, with 7 bases identical to TRBD2. The CDR3 totals 14 residues. V lost 6 bases to trimming and J lost 5 bases; unmatched junction nucleotides: 7. Germline assignment: CDR1 MNHEY and CDR2 SVGAGI.

The genes are TRBV19 and TRBJ2-5, with D tentatively TRBD1 (6 bases). Trimming stripped 5 bases from V and 4 bases from J, with 14 bases between. Per the germline V gene, CDR1 is LNHDA and CDR2 is SQIVND (reference sequence). This CDR3 is built from 14 residues. CDR3: CASSVADRRETQYF. CDR3 in DNA: TGTGCCAGTAGTGTCGCGGACAGACGAGAGACCCAGTACTTC.

About this clone: Other DNA variants within this sample encode the same CDR3. The chain carries TRBV7-3 and TRBJ2-5; D uncertain. V lost 2 bases and J lost 1, with 5 bases in between. The CDR3 totals 13 residues. Germline loops: CDR1 SGHTA, CDR2 FQGTGA. In nucleotides, the CDR3 is TGTGCCAGCAGCTTAGCGGTCCAAGAGACCCAGTACTTC. Translating it yields CASSLAVQETQYF. Drawing the rest from reference TRBV7-3 and TRBJ2-5, the complete variable domain is GAGVSQTPSNKVTEKGKYVELRCDPISGHTALYWYRQSLGQGPEFLIYFQGTGAADDSGLPNDRFFAVRPEGSVSTLKIQRTERGDSAVYLCASSLAVQETQYFGPGTRLLVL.

This clone appeared a single time. The V and J genes are TRBV20-1 and TRBJ1-2, with D maybe TRBD1 (5 bases). With 4 bases removed from V and 8 bases from J, the gap between germline ends came to 11 bases. The CDR3 extends over 11 amino acids. Germline V gene sequence: CDR1 DFQATT, CDR2 SNEGSKA (reference sequence). The CDR3 is CSANQGLGYTF. CDR3 sequence (DNA): TGCAGTGCTAACCAGGGCTTGGGCTACACCTTC.

The chain uses TRBV24-1 and TRBJ1-5; no reliable D call. The V and J ends lost 9 bases and 6 bases respectively, with 20 bases between them. CDR3 length: 15 amino acids. Germline CDR1 is KGHDR and CDR2 is SFDVKD. For the CDR3, the DNA is TGTGCCACCCTGGGGAGATGGCGGATGGGTCAGCCCCAGCATTTT. Protein product: CATLGRWRMGQPQHF.

The CDR3 nucleotides read TGCGCCAGCAGCCATGCAGGGGGAATTAATCAGCCCCAGCATTTT. This encodes CASSHAGGINQPQHF. The rearrangement joins TRBV4-1 to TRBJ1-5; 7 bases map to TRBD1. With 3 bases clipped from V and 4 bases from J, the junction kept 6 bases outside the gene matches. This CDR3 comprises 15 residues. Germline CDR1 is MGHRA and CDR2 is YSYEKL.

The V gene is TRBV6-1, the J gene TRBJ1-2; 9 positions agree with TRBD1. This CDR3 comprises 14 residues. The germline V gene has CDR1 MNHNS and CDR2 SASEGT. With V trimmed by 0 bases and J by 8 bases, 4 bases remained unmatched. The CDR3 spells CASSEALTGGGYTF. The CDR3 nucleotides are TGTGCCAGCAGTGAAGCGCTGACAGGGGGGGGCTACACCTTC.

The chain joins TRBV28 to TRBJ1-5; possibly TRBD1 for D (5 bases). CDR3 length: 17 amino acids. V shed 3 bases and J shed 7 bases, with 22 bases lying between them. The germline V gene encodes CDR1 MDHEN and CDR2 SYDVKM. The CDR3 nucleotides are TGTGCCAGCAGTTTTAGGGCTGTATGGGGGGGAGGACAGCCCCAGCATTTT. This codes for CASSFRAVWGGGQPQHF.

This clone was observed once. The gene calls are TRBV5-1 and TRBJ2-1, with D perhaps matching TRBD1 (5 bases). Between the trimmed V and J ends, which lost 4 bases and 4 bases, there was a span of 9 bases. The CDR3 is 13 amino acids. Germline assignment: CDR1 SGHRS and CDR2 YFSETQ. The CDR3 DNA is TGCGCCAGCAGCCAGGGAAATTACAATGAGCAGTTCTTC. As protein: CASSQGNYNEQFF.

The V call is TRBV19, the J call TRBJ2-7; 9 nucleotides line up with TRBD1. The CDR3 is made up of 16 amino acids. Losses at the gene ends were 6 bases for V and 1 base for J; bases not matched to a gene: 10. Germline CDR1 and CDR2: LNHDA and SQIVND (reference sequence). The CDR3 protein is CASSVLRGQGSYEQYF. In DNA, the CDR3 is TGTGCCAGTAGCGTTCTTCGGGGACAGGGTTCCTACGAGCAGTACTTC. The whole variable domain, remainder taken from reference TRBV19 and TRBJ2-7, is DGGITQSPKYLFRKEGQNVTLSCEQNLNHDAMYWYRQDPGQGLRLIYYSQIVNDFQKGDIAEGYSVSREKKESFPLTVTSAQKNPTAFYLCASSVLRGQGSYEQYFGPGTRLTVT.

The genes are TRBV5-1 and TRBJ2-1, with TRBD2 matching over 9 bases. V was pared by 4 bases and J by 8 bases, with 16 bases of the junction left unmatched. The CDR3 is 17 residues long. Germline V lookup: CDR1 SGHRS, CDR2 YFSETQ. The CDR3, as DNA: TGCGCCAGCAGCACCGCTCATAGCGGGAGCAGAATACATGAGCAGTTCTTC. Amino acids: CASSTAHSGSRIHEQFF.

This CDR3 is CAISESGLGSEQYF. CDR3 in DNA: TGTGCCATCAGTGAGTCGGGACTAGGAAGCGAGCAGTACTTC. The V gene is TRBV10-3, the J gene TRBJ2-7; 8 nucleotides match TRBD2. This CDR3 region has 14 residues. The V and J ends lost 0 bases and 6 bases, in that order; junction bases with no gene match: 4. Germline-derived CDR1 and CDR2 are ENHRY and SYGVKD.

This clone occurred a few times. The J gene is TRBJ2-7, the V gene TRBV23-1, with TRBD2 matching over 11 bases. TRBV23-1 is assigned to the ORF class and has an uncertain function. The V gene end was trimmed by 0 bases and the J gene end by 4 bases; junction bases not matched to a gene: 2. The CDR3 covers 15 residues. The CDR3 is CASSQSTSGMYEQYF. As DNA, the CDR3 is TGCGCCAGCAGTCAATCGACTAGCGGGATGTACGAGCAGTACTTC.

V usage is TRBV10-3 and J usage is TRBJ2-7; the match to TRBD1 covers 8 bases. Trimming took 11 bases from V and 6 from J; bases not matched to a gene: 12. This CDR3 has 13 residues. Germline assignment: CDR1 ENHRY and CDR2 SYGVKD. The CDR3 region has the DNA TGTGCCGTCAACGCCGGGACAGGTTCCGAGCAGTACTTC. It yields the protein CAVNAGTGSEQYF.

The V gene is TRBV28, the J gene TRBJ2-7; 8 nucleotides line up with TRBD2. Germline trimming cut 5 bases from V and 3 bases from J; bases unmatched to any gene: 9. Germline values: CDR1 MDHEN, CDR2 SYDVKM. This CDR3 is 15 amino acids long. The CDR3 protein is CASSLTGAGVYEQYF. The CDR3 bases are TGTGCCAGCAGTCTTACCGGAGCGGGAGTCTACGAGCAGTACTTC.

The V gene is TRBV5-1, the J gene TRBJ2-7, with TRBD1 identical over 8 bases. Germline V CDR1 and CDR2: SGHRS, YFSETQ. The CDR3 contains 15 residues. Unmatched junction bases numbered 11, after V lost 4 bases and J lost 5 bases. The CDR3 here is CASSTGTGFVNEQYF. The CDR3 DNA reads TGCGCCAGCAGCACGGGGACAGGATTTGTCAACGAGCAGTACTTC. Filled out from reference TRBV5-1 and TRBJ2-7, the complete variable domain reads KAGVTQTPRYLIKTRGQQVTLSCSPISGHRSVSWYQQTPGQGLQFLFEYFSETQRNKGNFPGRFSGRQFSNSRSEMNVSTLELGDSALYLCASSTGTGFVNEQYFGPGTRLTVT.

This clone has only one observation. The chain is built from TRBV6-6 and TRBJ1-1; 7 nucleotides line up with TRBD1. The junction had 13 bases not matched to a gene; V was cut back by 6 bases and J by 3 bases. The CDR3 consists of 16 residues. Germline loops: CDR1 MNHNY, CDR2 SVGAGI (reference sequence). Here the CDR3 reads CASRVPGGGGDTEAFF. The DNA for the CDR3 is TGTGCCAGCAGAGTCCCAGGGGGAGGTGGCGACACTGAAGCTTTCTTT.

This sequence joins TRBV7-9 and TRBJ1-2; unclear D gene. Trimming removed 1 base at V and 10 bases at J, with 10 bases between. The CDR3 covers 12 residues. From germline, CDR1 is SEHNR and CDR2 FQNEAQ (reference sequence). CDR3 bases: TGTGCCAGCAGCTTAGAGGAGCTCGCCTACACCTTC. This gives the protein CASSLEELAYTF.

The chain employs TRBV5-1 and TRBJ2-5; a possible D gene is TRBD2 (6 bases). CDR1 SGHRS and CDR2 YFSETQ come from the germline V gene. V was cut by 2 bases and J by 0 bases, with 14 bases left in between. This CDR3 is built from 16 residues. CDR3 sequence (DNA): TGCGCCAGCAGCTTCCCCGGGGGAACTAACCAAGAGACCCAGTACTTC. As protein: CASSFPGGTNQETQYF.